This record looks at one T cell receptor beta chain sequence and its context. Its target is unknown. Germline V gene data show CDR1 as SGHRS and CDR2 as YFSETQ. The CDR3 runs 16 residues. For each CDR3 protein, TCRdb gives one entry from its re-call of the 5' RACE reads, without DNA. The listing records approximately 380,000 distinct CDR3 sequences. These data come from a study of monozygotic twins with inflammatory bowel disease. Study outcomes and limitations: Healthy co-twins had higher TCRbeta inverse Simpson diversity than their IBD twins.

The rearrangement joins TRBV5-1 to TRBJ1-5; TCRdb selects TRBD1, and the lack of DNA leaves this call unchecked. The sequence was collected from a human donor with ulcerative colitis or Crohn's disease, or a healthy co-twin of an affected twin (not recorded which). The sample comprised blood. CDR3 loop: CASSLGMTGGSQPQHF.